This entry lists 26 T cell receptor beta chains sequenced from one sample in a study of T cells in Graves' hyperthyroidism and ophthalmopathy. Amplified TCR beta CDR3 regions derived from RNA transcripts. An initial round of RT-PCR targeting the TCR CDR3 relied on the HTBI primer set. TCRdb fed the multiplex PCR reads into MiXCR, producing one record per CDR3 protein. The sample consists of approximately 560,000 distinct CDR3 sequences, 15% to 19% of them appearing once. Sample: blood. These receptor sequences come from a woman aged 25 to 39 with Graves' hyperthyroidism.

The rearrangement uses TRBV9 and TRBJ1-6; 7 bases are shared with TRBD1. This CDR3 spans 15 amino acids. V lost 3 bases to trimming and J lost 6 bases; unmatched junction nucleotides: 6. Germline V gene sequence: CDR1 SGDLS, CDR2 YYNGEE. The DNA of the CDR3 is TGTGCCAGCAGCGAAATGGGGACAGCTAATTCACCCCTCCACTTT. Translation gives CASSEMGTANSPLHF. The full variable domain, completed using reference TRBV9 and TRBJ1-6, is DSGVTQTPKHLITATGQRVTLRCSPRSGDLSVYWYQQSLDQGLQFLIQYYNGEERAKGNILERFSAQQFPDLHSELNLSSLELGDSALYFCASSEMGTANSPLHFGNGTRLTVT.

The chain combines TRBV15 with TRBJ2-5; D remains ambiguous. The germline gives CDR1 LNHNV, CDR2 YYDKDF (reference sequence). The V end was cut by 0 bases, the J end by 1 base, with 6 bases between. The CDR3 length is 14 residues. The CDR3 sequence: CATSRDTLQETQYF. CDR3 in DNA: TGTGCCACCAGCAGAGACACCCTCCAAGAGACCCAGTACTTC.

The J gene is TRBJ2-5, the V gene TRBV12-5; D remains unclear. The germline gives CDR1 LGHNT, CDR2 FRNRAP. Trimming removed 1 base at V and 5 bases at J, with 11 bases between. This CDR3 has 14 amino acids. The CDR3, as DNA: TGTGCTAGTGGTTTGGGACCAGCCCAGGAGACCCAGTACTTC. It is translated as CASGLGPAQETQYF.

In this sample, this clonotype turned up many times. V is TRBV11-2 and J is TRBJ2-3, with TRBD2 matching over 7 bases. The CDR3 runs to 16 residues. Trimming removed 6 bases from V and 5 bases from J; junction bases left unmatched: 14. The germline CDR1 and CDR2 sequences are SGHAT and FQNNGV. The CDR3 DNA is TGTGCCAGCAGTGAGTGGCGGGAGCCTCGAAGAGATACGCAGTATTTT. Translation: CASSEWREPRRDTQYF.

This clonotype was seen repeatedly, ten times or more. The V call is TRBV30, the J call TRBJ2-2; 8 nucleotides agree with TRBD2. Germline CDR1 and CDR2: GTSNPN and SVGIG (reference sequence). The trim removed 0 bases at V and 6 bases at J, leaving 3 bases unmatched. The CDR3 is made up of 14 amino acids. The CDR3 bases are TGTGCCTGGAGTGTACGGGGGGGCTCCGGGGAGCTGTTTTTT. Encoded protein: CAWSVRGGSGELFF. The entire variable domain, with the rest obtained from reference TRBV30 and TRBJ2-2, is as follows: SQTIHQWPATLVQPVGSPLSLECTVEGTSNPNLYWYRQAAGRGLQLLFYSVGIGQISSEVPQNLSASRPQDRQFILSSKKLLLSDSGFYLCAWSVRGGSGELFFGEGSRLTVL.

This clonotype was detected ten times or more. This chain joins TRBV27 and TRBJ2-4; 10 positions agree with TRBD2. V was clipped by 5 bases and J by 3 bases; unmatched bases: 16. Germline assignment: CDR1 MNHEY and CDR2 SMNVEV (reference sequence). The CDR3 has 19 residues. CDR3 loop: CASSPMAPTSGLFKNIQYF. The CDR3 region has the DNA TGTGCCAGCAGTCCCATGGCCCCGACTAGCGGGTTATTCAAAAACATTCAGTACTTC.

The chain employs TRBV11-1 and TRBJ2-7; D is undetermined. The CDR3 runs to 15 residues. CDR1 and CDR2 (germline): SGHAT, FQDESV (reference sequence). Trimming cost V 0 bases and J 2 bases, with 11 bases left between them. The CDR3 DNA reads TGTGCCAGCAGCTTAGCGGCCTTTCGGACCTACGAGCAGTACTTC. It is translated as CASSLAAFRTYEQYF. Full variable domain (outside the CDR3, taken from reference TRBV11-1 and TRBJ2-7): EAEVAQSPRYKITEKSQAVAFWCDPISGHATLYWYRQILGQGPELLVQFQDESVVDDSQLPKDRFSAERLKGVDSTLKIQPAELGDSAMYLCASSLAAFRTYEQYFGPGTRLTVT.

This clonotype was counted at least ten times. The chain couples TRBV5-1 to TRBJ1-1; a weak D match, TRBD1 (5 bases). Trimming removed 4 bases from V and 5 bases from J, with 15 bases in between. CDR3 size: 14 residues. Germline CDR1 is SGHRS and CDR2 is YFSETQ. CDR3 region: CASSPQQAGTEAFF. CDR3 DNA: TGCGCCAGCAGCCCCCAACAGGCGGGTACTGAAGCTTTCTTT. Combining the CDR3 with reference TRBV5-1 and TRBJ1-1 gives the whole variable domain KAGVTQTPRYLIKTRGQQVTLSCSPISGHRSVSWYQQTPGQGLQFLFEYFSETQRNKGNFPGRFSGRQFSNSRSEMNVSTLELGDSALYLCASSPQQAGTEAFFGQGTRLTVV.

This clonotype was picked up many times. This chain connects TRBV20-1 to TRBJ2-1, with 14 bases matching TRBD2. The CDR3 covers 14 residues. CDR1 and CDR2 (germline): DFQATT, SNEGSKA (reference sequence). J gave up 8 bases and V 4 bases, and 4 bases lay outside the gene matches. CDR3 amino acids: CSAKTSGRVDEQFF. CDR3 bases: TGCAGTGCTAAGACTAGCGGGAGGGTCGATGAGCAGTTCTTC.

The V and J genes are TRBV3-1 and TRBJ2-2, with D possibly being TRBD2 (7 bases). This CDR3 comprises 14 residues. Germline assignment: CDR1 LGHDT and CDR2 YNNKEL (reference sequence). The V end lost 1 base, the J end lost 6 bases, and 9 bases lay between the germline ends. The CDR3 DNA reads TGTGCCAGCAGCCAAGGGGGGGGCCCCGGGGAGCTGTTTTTT. Its translation: CASSQGGGPGELFF.

This rearrangement joins TRBV6-2 or TRBV6-3 to TRBJ2-1; D is uncertain. CDR1 and CDR2 (germline): MNHEY, SVGEGT. The CDR3 is made up of 16 amino acids. V shed 10 bases and J shed 1 base, with 20 bases lying between them. In nucleotides, the CDR3 is TGTGCCACCAGACCACTGCAGCTAACTTCCTACAATGAGCAGTTCTTC. As protein: CATRPLQLTSYNEQFF.

This clonotype was seen ten or more times. The chain has TRBV29-1 and TRBJ2-7, with D tentatively TRBD2 (6 bases). Germline V gene data show CDR1 as SQVTM and CDR2 as ANQGSEA. The CDR3 extends over 15 amino acids. The V end was cut by 4 bases, the J end by 4 bases, with 20 bases between. The CDR3 region is CSVGYRGSGRYEQYF. The CDR3 DNA is TGCAGCGTTGGTTATCGCGGCTCGGGGAGGTACGAGCAGTACTTC.

With respect to this clonotype: This clone may be a read error of a much larger clone one base away. The chain uses TRBV19 and TRBJ2-2; 7 bases map to TRBD1. CDR1 is LNHDA and CDR2 is SQIVND in the germline V gene (reference sequence). The V gene end was trimmed by 6 bases and the J gene end by 5 bases; junction bases not matched to a gene: 15. The CDR3 covers 17 residues. The CDR3 DNA sequence: TGTGCCAGTAGGGACAGGCTCACACGTCCCAGTACCGGGGAGCTGTTTTTT. This translates into CASRDRLTRPSTGELFF.

This clonotype was seen repeatedly, ten times or more. DNA of the CDR3: TGCGCCAGCAGCTCGTACCTAGCGGGAGGAGCAGATACGCAGTATTTT. Its translation: CASSSYLAGGADTQYF. The chain carries TRBV5-1 and TRBJ2-3; 11 bases align to TRBD2. CDR1 is SGHRS, CDR2 YFSETQ, per germline. The CDR3 covers 16 residues. The V gene end was trimmed by 3 bases and the J gene end by 4 bases; junction bases not matched to a gene: 7.

Many counts were recorded for this clonotype. The chain has TRBV6-1 and TRBJ2-7; D might be TRBD1 (6 bases). Trimming took off 6 bases at V and 0 bases at J, with 9 bases between the two ends. CDR1 MNHNS and CDR2 SASEGT come from the germline V gene. The CDR3 has 13 residues. The DNA for the CDR3 is TGTGCCAGCAGATCGACAGGCTCCTACGAGCAGTACTTC. Amino acid sequence: CASRSTGSYEQYF.

The V and J genes are TRBV11-3 and TRBJ2-5; D not resolved. The CDR3 sequence is 15 residues long. Germline CDR1 is SGHNT and CDR2 is YENEEA. Trimming took off 0 bases at V and 5 bases at J, with 13 bases between the two ends. CDR3 bases: TGTGCCAGCAGCTTAGATCCTGCTTTCTATGAGACCCAGTACTTC. Its translation: CASSLDPAFYETQYF. The full variable domain, its missing parts supplied by reference TRBV11-3 and TRBJ2-5, is EAGVVQSPRYKIIEKKQPVAFWCNPISGHNTLYWYLQNLGQGPELLIRYENEEAVDDSQLPKDRFSAERLKGVDSTLKIQPAELGDSAVYLCASSLDPAFYETQYFGPGTRLLVL.

Ten or more counts support this clonotype. The rearrangement uses TRBV5-1 and TRBJ2-7; TRBD1 might be the D (5 bases). The CDR3 is 17 residues long. CDR1 and CDR2 from the germline V gene are SGHRS and YFSETQ. The V end was cut by 0 bases, the J end by 4 bases, with 20 bases between. The DNA for the CDR3 is TGCGCCAGCAGCTTGGCCACGTCCGGACACGCATTTTACGAGCAGTACTTC. It yields the protein CASSLATSGHAFYEQYF.

This clonotype has a count of ten or more. The chain couples TRBV6-5 to TRBJ2-7; 7 positions agree with TRBD1. V shed 0 bases, J shed 3 bases, and the junction held 5 bases outside the gene matches. CDR1 and CDR2 from the germline V gene are MNHEY and SVGAGI. The CDR3 sequence is 15 residues long. The DNA for the CDR3 is TGTGCCAGCAGTTACTCGAACCCAGGGGGCTACGAGCAGTACTTC. It translates to CASSYSNPGGYEQYF.

This clonotype was picked up many times. This sequence joins TRBV28 and TRBJ2-3; D possibly corresponds to TRBD2 (5 bases). CDR3 length: 18 residues. V was shortened by 8 bases and J by 0 bases, with 24 bases between the two germline ends. The V gene's germline CDR1 is MDHEN and CDR2 SYDVKM. CDR3 sequence: CASSRIRRSAGSTDTQYF. The CDR3 bases are TGTGCCAGCTCCCGAATTAGGAGGTCCGCTGGAAGCACAGATACGCAGTATTTT.

This clonotype was seen repeatedly, ten times or more. The chain joins TRBV29-1 to TRBJ1-2, with 10 bases matching TRBD1. V trimming: 3 bases; J trimming: 4 bases; junction bases outside the gene matches: 11. Per the germline V gene, CDR1 is SQVTM and CDR2 is ANQGSEA. This CDR3 is built from 16 residues. The CDR3 bases are TGCAGCGTTGAGATTGGGCGGACAGGGGGGACCTATGGCTACACCTTC. Protein product: CSVEIGRTGGTYGYTF.

Concerning this clonotype itself: One base away lies a much larger clone, so this may be a sequencing read error. The chain has TRBV30 and TRBJ2-5, with D tentatively TRBD2 (6 bases). The germline V gene encodes CDR1 GTSNPN and CDR2 SVGIG (reference sequence). This CDR3 spans 12 amino acids. The chain's CDR3 is CTWTEGGETQYF. DNA for the CDR3: TGTACCTGGACCGAGGGAGGCGAGACCCAGTACTTC.

This clonotype appeared many times. The chain joins TRBV27 to TRBJ2-1, with D possibly TRBD1 on 6 matching bases. CDR3 length: 14 amino acids. CDR1 and CDR2 from the germline V gene are MNHEY and SMNVEV (reference sequence). V shed 5 bases and J shed 7 bases, with 15 bases lying between them. For the CDR3, the DNA is TGTGCCAGCAGTCTGGACCAGAGGGGGAATGAGCAGTTCTTC. Translated, it gives CASSLDQRGNEQFF.

Many counts were recorded for this clonotype. The chain uses TRBV6-5 and TRBJ2-1; tentatively, D is TRBD1 or TRBD2 (5 bases each). Per germline, CDR1 MNHEY and CDR2 SVGAGI. The CDR3 covers 21 residues. The germline V and J ends were trimmed by 2 bases and 0 bases, with 26 bases remaining between them. The chain's CDR3 is CASSYMGGQGRPGGSYNEQFF. CDR3 coding DNA: TGTGCCAGCAGTTACATGGGTGGTCAGGGAAGGCCTGGGGGCTCCTACAATGAGCAGTTCTTC.

A single count supports this clonotype. The junction differs from germline at one of its ends, possibly a read error. V is TRBV18 and J is TRBJ1-1; D is undetermined. Germline V CDR1 and CDR2: KGHSH, LQKENI. This CDR3 spans 11 amino acids. The DNA for the CDR3 is TGTGCCAGCTCCCTAAACACTGGAGCTTTCTTT. Translating gives CASSLNTGAFF.

This clonotype was observed many times. The chain has TRBV7-8 and TRBJ2-7; 9 nucleotides match TRBD2. There are 16 residues in the CDR3. V lost 5 bases, J lost 3 bases, and 11 bases stayed unmatched. Germline values: CDR1 SGHVS, CDR2 FQNEAQ. The CDR3 DNA is TGTGCCAGCAGCAGAAGTCCTAGCGGGATGGTCTACGAGCAGTACTTC. It codes for CASSRSPSGMVYEQYF.

The rearrangement links TRBV30 to TRBJ2-3; 9 nucleotides align to TRBD1. Per germline, CDR1 GTSNPN and CDR2 SVGIG (reference sequence). With V trimmed by 5 bases and J by 1 base, 10 bases remained unmatched. The CDR3 has 16 amino acids. The CDR3 sequence is CAWGNNRGLGTDTQYF. DNA of the CDR3: TGTGCCTGGGGGAACAACAGGGGGCTTGGCACAGATACGCAGTATTTT.